One and the same sample provided the 20 T cell receptor beta chains below, sequenced in a study of T-cell memory formation after mild COVID-19. TCRdb reprocessed the 5' RACE reads via MiXCR and lists one record per CDR3 protein. The sample carries roughly 300,000 distinct CDR3 sequences, 15% to 20% recorded once. The specimen sequenced was PBMCs or a T cell subset sorted from them (not recorded which). The receptors derive from a man in his late teens or twenties who had mild COVID-19 (a few samples of this study predate the infection). Cell type and time point are not known.

Only a few counts were recorded for this clonotype. This chain links TRBV4-3 with TRBJ2-1; tentatively, D is TRBD1 or TRBD2 (6 bases each). V dropped 2 bases and J dropped 8 bases, with 10 bases sitting between them. The CDR3 loop spans 13 amino acids. CDR1 LGHNA and CDR2 YSLEER come from the germline V gene. The CDR3 nucleotides are TGCGCCAGCAGCCAATCGGAGGGGGATGAGCAGTTCTTC. The encoded protein is CASSQSEGDEQFF.

This clonotype turned up a few times. The chain combines TRBV11-2 with TRBJ1-2; D uncertain. This CDR3 has 13 residues. Germline lookup yields CDR1 SGHAT and CDR2 FQNNGV. V gave up 5 bases and J gave up 1 base, with 8 bases separating them. The CDR3 sequence is CASSAQNNYGYTF. In DNA form, the CDR3 reads TGTGCCAGCAGCGCACAGAATAACTATGGCTACACCTTC.

The rearrangement uses TRBV5-8 and TRBJ1-5, with D perhaps TRBD1 (5 bases). This CDR3 has 16 residues. Trimming took off 3 bases at V and 9 bases at J, with 22 bases between the two ends. The germline V gene encodes CDR1 SGHTS and CDR2 YDEGEE. The CDR3 loop reads CASSSLVRTTTTPQHF. In nucleotides, the CDR3 is TGTGCCAGCAGCTCCTTAGTCAGGACAACTACGACGCCCCAGCATTTT.

The chain has TRBV4-3 and TRBJ2-3; TRBD2 aligns across 8 bases. This CDR3 comprises 15 residues. V lost 1 base, J lost 2 bases, and 2 bases stayed unmatched. Germline V gives CDR1 LGHNA, CDR2 YSLEER. CDR3 in amino acids: CASSQGRGDTDTQYF. CDR3 bases: TGCGCCAGCAGCCAAGGGCGGGGGGACACAGATACGCAGTATTTT.

This clonotype was picked up many times. The V gene is TRBV24-1, the J gene TRBJ2-1; 10 bases are shared with TRBD1. The CDR3 is 16 residues long. Germline CDR1 and CDR2: KGHDR and SFDVKD. The trim removed 0 bases at V and 6 bases at J, leaving 4 bases unmatched. The DNA for the CDR3 is TGTGCCACCAGTGATTTGACCGGGACAGGGGCCAATGAGCAGTTCTTC. As protein: CATSDLTGTGANEQFF.

This clonotype was counted between two and nine times. V usage is TRBV6-5 and J usage is TRBJ2-2; 13 bases agree with TRBD2. Germline CDR1 and CDR2: MNHEY and SVGAGI. The CDR3 is 14 residues long. J gave up 9 bases and V 8 bases, and 6 bases lay outside the gene matches. In DNA, the CDR3 is TGTGCCAGCCACCGACTAGCGGGGGGCCGGGAGCTGTTTTTT. As protein: CASHRLAGGRELFF.

This chain connects TRBV7-2 to TRBJ1-5; 7 bases agree with TRBD1. The V and J ends lost 5 bases and 3 bases, in that order; junction bases with no gene match: 13. Germline CDR1 SGHTA, CDR2 FQGNSA. This CDR3 contains 17 residues. The CDR3 loop is CASSPREGARYNQPQHF. Here the CDR3 DNA reads TGTGCCAGCAGCCCCCGGGAGGGGGCGCGGTACAATCAGCCCCAGCATTTT.

This clonotype has just a few counts. The rearrangement uses TRBV7-9 and TRBJ2-7; maybe TRBD1 (5 bases). CDR1 and CDR2 from the germline V gene are SEHNR and FQNEAQ (reference sequence). The V end was cut by 1 base, the J end by 6 bases, with 13 bases between. The CDR3 has 14 amino acids. CDR3 region: CASSLVSRTTEQYF. The CDR3 region has the DNA TGTGCCAGCAGCTTAGTATCCCGGACAACCGAGCAGTACTTC.

Only a few counts were recorded for this clonotype. This sequence joins TRBV10-3 and TRBJ2-3; D not resolved. The V gene's germline CDR1 is ENHRY and CDR2 SYGVKD. The CDR3 loop spans 14 amino acids. Between the trimmed V and J ends, which lost 6 bases and 0 bases, there was a span of 10 bases. CDR3 DNA sequence: TGTGCCATCAGAATGACCTCTAGCACAGATACGCAGTATTTT. It codes for CAIRMTSSTDTQYF.

This chain joins TRBV9 and TRBJ2-3; 15 bases are a match to TRBD2. The J segment lost 3 bases and the V segment lost 4 bases, leaving 3 bases of the junction unmatched. The CDR3 is 16 amino acids. Germline CDR1 and CDR2: SGDLS and YYNGEE. For the CDR3, the DNA is TGTGCCAGCAGCCCCGGGACTAGCGGGGGGACAGATACGCAGTATTTT. It codes for CASSPGTSGGTDTQYF.

The chain combines TRBV7-2 with TRBJ1-5; TRBD1 might be the D (5 bases). This CDR3 region has 14 residues. Germline V gene lookup returns CDR1 SGHTA and CDR2 FQGNSA. V lost 4 bases and J lost 5, with 12 bases in between. CDR3 coding DNA: TGTGCCAGCAGCTCCTTCGGGGGGGATCAGCCCCAGCATTTT. Its translation is CASSSFGGDQPQHF.

The chain is built from TRBV18 and TRBJ2-1; D is ambiguous. The germline V and J ends were trimmed by 1 base and 6 bases, with 10 bases remaining between them. Germline V CDR1 and CDR2: KGHSH, LQKENI. This CDR3 has 14 residues. The DNA of the CDR3 is TGTGCCAGCTCACCACAAGCTCCCCCCAATGAGCAGTTCTTC. This sequence encodes CASSPQAPPNEQFF.

The chain carries TRBV7-2 and TRBJ2-6; D might be TRBD2 (6 bases). CDR3 size: 16 residues. Trimming took off 3 bases at V and 1 base at J, with 10 bases between the two ends. The germline V gene encodes CDR1 SGHTA and CDR2 FQGNSA. The CDR3 spells CASSLRGGSGANVLTF. DNA for the CDR3: TGTGCCAGCAGCTTGAGAGGAGGGTCTGGGGCCAACGTCCTGACTTTC.

This clonotype has a handful of counts. The rearrangement joins TRBV3-1 to TRBJ1-1; D is unclear. The germline CDR1 and CDR2 sequences are LGHDT and YNNKEL (reference sequence). Trimming left V 4 bases short and J 1 base short, with 13 bases between. This CDR3 has 15 residues. The CDR3 region is CASSLTPAGNTEAFF. The CDR3 DNA reads TGTGCCAGCAGCCTCACGCCGGCAGGGAACACTGAAGCTTTCTTT.

Only a few counts were recorded for this clonotype. The V and J genes are TRBV5-1 and TRBJ1-2; no clear D gene. This CDR3 has 13 amino acids. V was shortened by 0 bases and J by 8 bases, with 11 bases between the two germline ends. Germline CDR1 reads SGHRS; CDR2 reads YFSETQ. CDR3 region: CASSLDAGKGYTF. The CDR3 bases are TGCGCCAGCAGCTTGGATGCTGGGAAGGGCTACACCTTC.

The chain recombines TRBV2 with TRBJ2-1, with a tentative D call TRBD1 (5 bases). Trimming removed 7 bases from V and 8 bases from J, with 12 bases in between. This CDR3 is 12 amino acids long. Looked up from germline, CDR1 is SNHLY and CDR2 is FYNNEI. The CDR3 loop is CASTAGIDEQFF. The CDR3 nucleotides are TGTGCCAGCACGGCAGGGATCGATGAGCAGTTCTTC.

This clonotype has just a few counts. The chain uses TRBV6-6 and TRBJ2-7; tentatively, D is TRBD2 (7 bases). Trimming left V 6 bases short and J 3 bases short, with 18 bases between. Germline CDR1 is MNHNY and CDR2 is SVGAGI (reference sequence). The CDR3 contains 15 residues. The CDR3 protein is CASSPGEGVGYEQYV. DNA for the CDR3: TGTGCCAGCAGCCCTGGGGAGGGGGTGGGCTACGAGCAGTACGTC.

V is TRBV15 and J is TRBJ2-7; no firm D call. V was clipped by 0 bases and J by 1 base, with 10 bases between them. This CDR3 region has 15 residues. Per the germline V gene, CDR1 is LNHNV and CDR2 is YYDKDF (reference sequence). In DNA, the CDR3 is TGTGCCACCAGCAGAGAACGGACGCGATCCTACGAGCAGTACTTC. It translates to CATSRERTRSYEQYF.

There are a few counts of this clonotype. CDR3 residues: CASSFGGQQETQYF. The DNA of the CDR3 is TGTGCCAGCAGCTTCGGGGGGCAGCAAGAGACCCAGTACTTC. J is TRBJ2-5 and V is TRBV7-2; possible D gene TRBD2, 7 bases. Germline loops: CDR1 SGHTA, CDR2 FQGNSA. This CDR3 is built from 14 residues. V lost 3 bases to trimming and J lost 2 bases, with 10 bases between them.

This clonotype was counted ten times or more. The V gene is TRBV5-1, the J gene TRBJ2-1, with a weak D call TRBD1 (7 bases). The germline gives CDR1 SGHRS, CDR2 YFSETQ. The V and J ends lost 3 bases and 9 bases respectively, with 22 bases between them. The CDR3 covers 16 residues. The CDR3 DNA reads TGCGCCAGCAGCTCCGAACCGGGCGGGACAGTCAGTGAGCAGTTCTTC. Translation: CASSSEPGGTVSEQFF.